The 21 T cell receptor beta chains presented below share a single source sample, sequenced in a study of T cell responses to AZD1222 COVID-19 vaccine. The assay was immunoSEQ multiplex PCR, and TCRdb's table has in-frame clones only and misses some. The sample consists of about 99,000 clones, about 93% of them appearing once. Sequencing used peripheral blood, obtained on day 0 of AZD1222 vaccination. Receptor source: an adult in good health.

This clone was seen only once. The chain links TRBV5-1 to TRBJ2-5; 7 nucleotides line up with TRBD1. The CDR3 has 15 amino acids. Germline lookup yields CDR1 SGHRS and CDR2 YFSETQ. Trimming removed 0 bases from V and 3 bases from J; junction bases left unmatched: 5. The CDR3 is CASSLGQGHEETQYF. DNA of the CDR3: TGCGCCAGCAGCTTGGGACAGGGACATGAAGAGACCCAGTACTTC.

The chain is built from TRBV11-3 and TRBJ1-1; D not certain. The length of the CDR3 is 15 residues. The V and J ends lost 0 bases and 0 bases respectively, with 8 bases between them. Germline loops: CDR1 SGHNT, CDR2 YENEEA. The CDR3 spells CASSLDVDMNTEAFF. The CDR3 DNA reads TGTGCCAGCAGCTTAGATGTAGACATGAACACTGAAGCTTTCTTT.

The chain uses TRBV2 and TRBJ2-5; the match to TRBD2 covers 15 bases. V was clipped by 9 bases and J by 6 bases; unmatched bases: 11. The CDR3 runs to 16 residues. The germline CDR1 and CDR2 sequences are SNHLY and FYNNEI. DNA for the CDR3: TGTGCCAGTCACGGACTAGCGGGAGGGTCGACACAGACCCAGTACTTC. It specifies CASHGLAGGSTQTQYF.

The chain links TRBV9 to TRBJ2-1; 9 nucleotides align to TRBD2. CDR3 length: 15 amino acids. V trimming: 3 bases; J trimming: 4 bases; junction bases outside the gene matches: 5. Germline V gene data show CDR1 as SGDLS and CDR2 as YYNGEE. The CDR3 sequence: CASSASSGTYNEQFF. CDR3 coding DNA: TGTGCCAGCAGCGCCTCTAGCGGGACATACAATGAGCAGTTCTTC.

The CDR3 sequence: CASIWAGARTEAFF. DNA of the CDR3: TGTGCCAGCATCTGGGCAGGGGCGCGGACTGAAGCTTTCTTT. The rearrangement uses TRBV6-5 and TRBJ1-1, with D possibly being TRBD1 (6 bases). V lost 7 bases, J lost 5 bases, and 17 bases lay in between. Per germline, CDR1 MNHEY and CDR2 SVGAGI. The CDR3 totals 14 residues.

The chain links TRBV9 to TRBJ2-7; D remains ambiguous. Germline loops: CDR1 SGDLS, CDR2 YYNGEE. The CDR3 has 14 amino acids. Trimming shortened V by 0 bases and J by 6 bases, and 13 bases separated the two germline ends. The CDR3 is CASSVDPVTAEQYF. Written as DNA, the CDR3 is TGTGCCAGCAGCGTAGATCCAGTAACAGCCGAGCAGTACTTC.

This chain links TRBV3-1 (or the pseudogene TRBV3-2) with TRBJ1-5, with 8 nucleotides matching TRBD1. Germline-derived CDR1 and CDR2 are LGHDT and YNNKEL (reference sequence). Trimming took 1 base from V and 3 from J; bases not matched to a gene: 2. The CDR3 is 15 amino acids. The CDR3 loop reads CASSQGGQVNQPQHF. CDR3 in DNA: TGTGCCAGCAGCCAAGGGGGACAGGTCAATCAGCCCCAGCATTTT.

The V and J genes are TRBV11-2 and TRBJ1-1; 8 nucleotides agree with TRBD1. The length of the CDR3 is 15 residues. Unmatched junction bases numbered 9, after V lost 5 bases and J lost 4 bases. Per germline, CDR1 SGHAT and CDR2 FQNNGV. The CDR3 coding sequence is TGTGCCAGCAGCCTTAGCTTCAGGGGGCGCACTGAAGCTTTCTTT. Translation gives CASSLSFRGRTEAFF.

The chain links TRBV19 to TRBJ2-4; D is unclear. Germline CDR1 and CDR2: LNHDA and SQIVND (reference sequence). V was trimmed by 6 bases and J by 0 bases, leaving 12 bases between them. The CDR3 loop spans 15 amino acids. CDR3 nucleotides: TGTGCCAGTAGCGCGGAGTCCGTAGCCAAAAACATTCAGTACTTC. Its protein is CASSAESVAKNIQYF.

The rearrangement uses TRBV27 and TRBJ1-2, with a weak D call TRBD1 (6 bases). Germline CDR1 is MNHEY and CDR2 is SMNVEV (reference sequence). Trimming took 5 bases from V and 4 from J, leaving 17 bases between them. The CDR3 contains 15 residues. CDR3 nucleotide sequence: TGTGCCAGCAGTCTACAGGGAGGAAATTTCTATGGCTACACCTTC. Translation gives CASSLQGGNFYGYTF.

The chain has TRBV5-4 and TRBJ1-1, with TRBD1 matching 8 bases. The germline V gene encodes CDR1 SGHNT and CDR2 YYREEE (reference sequence). This CDR3 has 14 amino acids. Germline trimming cut 3 bases from V and 11 bases from J; bases unmatched to any gene: 12. This CDR3 reads CASSSRDRSSTAFF. In DNA, the CDR3 is TGTGCCAGCAGCTCTCGGGACAGGTCGAGTACGGCTTTCTTT.

The gene calls are TRBV3-1 (or the pseudogene TRBV3-2) and TRBJ2-7, with D unresolved. The CDR3 length is 15 residues. V was trimmed by 1 base and J by 4 bases, leaving 14 bases between them. Germline values: CDR1 LGHDT, CDR2 YNNKEL (reference sequence). CDR3 region: CASSQVAGRAYEQYF. The CDR3 DNA reads as TGTGCCAGCAGCCAAGTGGCAGGCCGAGCTTACGAGCAGTACTTC.

The chain combines TRBV25-1 with TRBJ2-1; a possible D gene is TRBD2 (6 bases). Trimming stripped 1 base from V and 0 bases from J, with 16 bases between. Germline lookup yields CDR1 MGHDK and CDR2 SYGVNS. This CDR3 is built from 18 residues. The CDR3 region is CASSEFRGAKSSYNEQFF. The CDR3 coding sequence is TGTGCCAGCAGTGAATTTCGCGGGGCTAAGAGCTCCTACAATGAGCAGTTCTTC. Looking up the rest from reference TRBV25-1 and TRBJ2-1 gives the full variable domain: EADIYQTPRYLVIGTGKKITLECSQTMGHDKMYWYQQDPGMELHLIHYSYGVNSTEKGDLSSESTVSRIRTEHFPLTLESARPSHTSQYLCASSEFRGAKSSYNEQFFGPGTRLTVL.

V gene TRBV5-5 combines with J gene TRBJ2-5; 8 positions match TRBD1. The CDR3 has 13 residues. Germline lookup yields CDR1 SGHKS and CDR2 YYEKEE (reference sequence). Trimming took 7 bases from V and 5 from J; bases not matched to a gene: 7. CDR3 protein: CASLGQGSETQYF. The CDR3 DNA is TGTGCCAGCCTAGGACAGGGAAGCGAGACCCAGTACTTC.

The rearrangement links TRBV28 to TRBJ2-7; a possible D gene is TRBD2 (6 bases). Germline V CDR1 and CDR2: MDHEN, SYDVKM. The CDR3 length is 14 residues. The germline V and J ends were trimmed by 8 bases and 1 base, with 15 bases remaining between them. CDR3 residues: CASRPMGGSYEQYF. The CDR3 coding sequence is TGTGCCAGCCGACCCATGGGGGGTTCCTACGAGCAGTACTTC.

The rearrangement uses TRBV3-1 (or the pseudogene TRBV3-2) and TRBJ1-5, with TRBD1 matching over 7 bases. Germline CDR1 is LGHDT and CDR2 is YNNKEL (reference sequence). The CDR3 covers 15 residues. V lost 3 bases and J lost 7; bases outside the gene matches: 9. The CDR3 nucleotides read TGTGCCAGCAGCCATTCCGACAGGGTGGGCCAGCCCCAGCATTTT. This gives the protein CASSHSDRVGQPQHF.

The genes are TRBV18 and TRBJ2-5, with 10 positions matching TRBD1. This CDR3 region has 15 residues. V gave up 4 bases and J gave up 6 bases; unmatched junction bases: 8. The germline CDR1 and CDR2 sequences are KGHSH and LQKENI. Here the CDR3 reads CASSHPGQGRQTQYF. The CDR3 region has the DNA TGTGCCAGCTCACACCCGGGACAGGGGCGGCAGACCCAGTACTTC.

V is TRBV30 and J is TRBJ2-5; 9 bases fit TRBD1. V gave up 8 bases and J gave up 5 bases; unmatched junction bases: 15. This CDR3 spans 15 amino acids. Germline CDR1 reads GTSNPN; CDR2 reads SVGIG (reference sequence). DNA of the CDR3: TGTGCCGGAGACCCCGGGACAGGGATGTCGGAGACCCAGTACTTC. It encodes CAGDPGTGMSETQYF.

J is TRBJ2-1 and V is TRBV7-2; TRBD1 matches at 8 bases. The germline gives CDR1 SGHTA, CDR2 FQGNSA. The V gene end was trimmed by 6 bases and the J gene end by 1 base; junction bases not matched to a gene: 8. The CDR3 has 16 amino acids. CDR3: CASSRTGTGSYNEQFF. Written as DNA, the CDR3 is TGTGCCAGCAGTCGGACAGGGACGGGATCCTACAATGAGCAGTTCTTC.

The gene calls are TRBV5-1 and TRBJ2-5, with TRBD1 matching over 7 bases. Trimming cost V 7 bases and J 3 bases; bases outside gene matches: 6. CDR1 is SGHRS and CDR2 is YFSETQ in the germline V gene. CDR3 length: 13 amino acids. CDR3 sequence (DNA): TGCGCCAGCGGGACGGGACAGAAAGAGACCCAGTACTTC. Amino acid sequence: CASGTGQKETQYF.

This chain uses TRBV18 with TRBJ2-7, with D tentatively TRBD2 (7 bases). The CDR3 length is 15 residues. V was trimmed by 4 bases and J by 2 bases, leaving 15 bases between them. Per germline, CDR1 KGHSH and CDR2 LQKENI. CDR3 sequence reads: CASSQSGGPTYEQYF. The CDR3 DNA reads as TGTGCCAGCTCACAATCCGGGGGGCCTACCTACGAGCAGTACTTC.